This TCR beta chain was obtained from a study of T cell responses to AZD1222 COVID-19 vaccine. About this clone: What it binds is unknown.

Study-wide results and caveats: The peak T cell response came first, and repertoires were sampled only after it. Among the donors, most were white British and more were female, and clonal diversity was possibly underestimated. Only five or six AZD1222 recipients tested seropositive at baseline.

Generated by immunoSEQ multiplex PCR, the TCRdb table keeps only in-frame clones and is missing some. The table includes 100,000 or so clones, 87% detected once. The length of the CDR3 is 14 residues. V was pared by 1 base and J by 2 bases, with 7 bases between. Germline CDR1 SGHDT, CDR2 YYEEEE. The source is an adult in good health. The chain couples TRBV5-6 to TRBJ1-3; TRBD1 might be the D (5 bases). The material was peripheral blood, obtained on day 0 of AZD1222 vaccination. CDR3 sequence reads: CASSLWGAGNTIYF. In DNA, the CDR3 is TGTGCCAGCAGCTTGTGGGGGGCTGGAAACACCATATATTTT. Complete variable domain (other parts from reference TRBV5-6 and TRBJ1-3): DAGVTQSPTHLIKTRGQQVTLRCSPKSGHDTVSWYQQALGQGPQFIFQYYEEEERQRGNFPDRFSGHQFPNYSSELNVNALLLGDSALYLCASSLWGAGNTIYFGEGSWLTVV.